The clone carrying this T cell receptor (beta chain) was counted a few times. The data originate from a study of control samples from healthy donors and cancer patients. Germline CDR1 and CDR2: SGHTA and FQGNSA. Trimming shortened V by 5 bases and J by 4 bases, and 20 bases separated the two germline ends. The CDR3 sequence is 17 residues long. The method was immunoSEQ multiplex PCR; TCRdb's version includes in-frame clones alone and lacks a portion of them. This table holds about 150,000 clones, approximately 94% found once. Sequenced input: blood. J is TRBJ2-2 and V is TRBV7-2, with D perhaps TRBD1 (5 bases). The sequence derives from a man between 18 and 29 years old in good health. The CDR3 reads CASSPPLMTDRTGELFF. CDR3 nucleotide sequence: TGTGCCAGCAGCCCACCTCTTATGACAGACCGCACCGGGGAGCTGTTTTTT.